One and the same sample provided the 30 T cell receptor beta chains below, sequenced in a study of spatial heterogeneity in lung cancer. The time point is: sample taken at primary tumor resection. Via MiXCR, TCRdb re-called the 5' RACE reads, giving one row per CDR3 protein. The data contain about 38,000 distinct CDR3 sequences, 7.5% of them singletons. The sequencing used PBMCs, collected at surgery. Every receptor here comes from a male donor with early-stage non-small cell lung cancer.

Ten or more counts support this clonotype. The chain couples TRBV5-6 to TRBJ1-2; a weak D match, TRBD1 (6 bases). CDR3 length: 14 amino acids. V dropped 5 bases and J dropped 8 bases, with 19 bases sitting between them. Germline V gene lookup returns CDR1 SGHDT and CDR2 YYEEEE. The CDR3 here is CASSPQGRPRGYTF. DNA for the CDR3: TGTGCCAGCAGTCCGCAGGGGCGCCCGCGGGGCTACACCTTC.

This clonotype was seen repeatedly, ten times or more. The V and J genes are TRBV20-1 and TRBJ2-1, with a weak D call TRBD1 (7 bases). This CDR3 region has 15 residues. The V gene's germline CDR1 is DFQATT and CDR2 SNEGSKA (reference sequence). V lost 3 bases to trimming and J lost 9 bases, with 21 bases between them. The CDR3 loop reads CSASNRAGGSSEQFF. The CDR3 DNA follows: TGCAGTGCTAGTAATAGGGCAGGGGGGAGCAGTGAGCAGTTCTTC.

The table lists this clonotype with many counts. V usage is TRBV12-3 or TRBV12-4 and J usage is TRBJ1-3; D gene unclear. CDR3 size: 15 residues. Trimming stripped 3 bases from V and 0 bases from J, with 9 bases between. CDR3 in amino acids: CASSFAGASGNTIYF. In DNA, the CDR3 is TGTGCCAGCAGTTTCGCCGGTGCCTCTGGAAACACCATATATTTT.

The rearrangement joins TRBV7-9 to TRBJ2-5; D is undetermined. The V end lost 10 bases, the J end lost 9 bases, and 18 bases lay between the germline ends. CDR3 size: 12 residues. Germline values: CDR1 SEHNR, CDR2 FQNEAQ (reference sequence). CDR3 in amino acids: CATYEVERAQYF. The CDR3 region has the DNA TGTGCCACCTATGAGGTAGAACGGGCCCAGTACTTC.

V is TRBV3-1 and J is TRBJ1-3; D call uncertain. The ends were cut back, 1 base at V and 0 bases at J, with 7 bases in the middle. CDR1 is LGHDT, CDR2 YNNKEL, per germline (reference sequence). The CDR3 sequence is 15 residues long. The CDR3 here is CASSQVLFSGNTIYF. CDR3 coding DNA: TGTGCCAGCAGCCAAGTCCTCTTCTCTGGAAACACCATATATTTT.

The rearrangement joins TRBV12-3 or TRBV12-4 to TRBJ2-2; TRBD1 or TRBD2 may be the D gene (7 bases each). The CDR3 covers 17 residues. Trimming took 2 bases from V and 3 from J, leaving 16 bases between them. This CDR3 is CASSLSGGGGDTGELFF. The CDR3 DNA follows: TGTGCCAGCAGTTTATCCGGGGGAGGGGGCGACACCGGGGAGCTGTTTTTT.

This clonotype came up a few times. The V call is TRBV11-2, the J call TRBJ2-7; D gene ambiguous. The V end lost 1 base, the J end lost 0 bases, and 7 bases lay between the germline ends. The length of the CDR3 is 14 residues. The germline gives CDR1 SGHAT, CDR2 FQNNGV. The CDR3: CASSLGSYSYEQYF. In nucleotides, the CDR3 is TGTGCCAGCAGCTTAGGGAGCTACTCCTACGAGCAGTACTTC.

This rearrangement joins TRBV11-1 to TRBJ2-1; D perhaps matches TRBD2 (6 bases). The CDR3 runs to 14 residues. The V gene lost 4 bases and the J gene lost 5 bases, with 12 bases spanning the gap. CDR1 and CDR2 (germline): SGHAT, FQDESV (reference sequence). The CDR3 here is CASSSGLANNEQFF. DNA of the CDR3: TGTGCCAGCAGCTCGGGACTCGCGAACAATGAGCAGTTCTTC.

This clonotype has at least ten counts. The chain is built from TRBV6-5 and TRBJ1-2, with 10 bases that match TRBD1. V shed 6 bases, J shed 7 bases, and the junction held 2 bases outside the gene matches. Per germline, CDR1 MNHEY and CDR2 SVGAGI. CDR3 length: 12 residues. The CDR3 protein is CASRTGGRGYTF. DNA of the CDR3: TGTGCCAGCAGGACAGGGGGCCGTGGCTACACCTTC.

This clonotype has ten or more counts. The CDR3 region is CASSQEAGNSNQPQHF. For the CDR3, the DNA is TGTGCCAGCAGCCAAGAAGCCGGAAATAGCAATCAGCCCCAGCATTTT. The chain combines TRBV4-2 with TRBJ1-5; D gene ambiguous. The ends were cut back, 0 bases at V and 0 bases at J, with 9 bases in the middle. The V gene's germline CDR1 is LGHNA and CDR2 YNFKEQ. This CDR3 contains 16 residues.

The V call is TRBV5-1, the J call TRBJ2-1; tentatively, D is TRBD2 (5 bases). Germline V gene lookup returns CDR1 SGHRS and CDR2 YFSETQ. The CDR3 length is 14 residues. The V gene lost 0 bases and the J gene lost 5 bases, with 9 bases spanning the gap. CDR3 nucleotides: TGCGCCAGCAGCTTGGCCATGACTAACAATGAGCAGTTCTTC. Translation gives CASSLAMTNNEQFF.

The chain has TRBV27 and TRBJ2-2; D gene uncertain. The germline CDR1 and CDR2 sequences are MNHEY and SMNVEV (reference sequence). Trimming took off 6 bases at V and 1 base at J, with 9 bases between the two ends. This CDR3 is 14 amino acids long. CDR3 in amino acids: CASSLLWNTGELFF. For the CDR3, the DNA is TGTGCCAGCAGCCTCCTCTGGAACACCGGGGAGCTGTTTTTT.

As regards this clonotype: This may be a read error: a much more frequent sequence differs by one nucleotide. The rearrangement uses TRBV5-1 and TRBJ1-4, with 7 bases that match TRBD1. Germline V gene data show CDR1 as SGHRS and CDR2 as YFSETQ. The CDR3 length is 14 residues. Unmatched junction bases numbered 8, after V lost 4 bases and J lost 8 bases. The DNA of the CDR3 is TGCGCCAGCAGCCGACGACAGGGAGGGGAAAAACTGTTTTTT. Translated, it gives CASSRRQGGEKLFF.

The chain combines TRBV5-1 with TRBJ2-3; 8 nucleotides match TRBD2. Unmatched junction bases numbered 7, after V lost 3 bases and J lost 4 bases. The CDR3 runs to 15 residues. Germline CDR1 SGHRS, CDR2 YFSETQ. CDR3 region: CASSSGLATPDTQYF. The CDR3 nucleotides are TGCGCCAGCAGCTCTGGACTAGCCACGCCAGATACGCAGTATTTT. Combining the CDR3 with reference TRBV5-1 and TRBJ2-3 gives the whole variable domain KAGVTQTPRYLIKTRGQQVTLSCSPISGHRSVSWYQQTPGQGLQFLFEYFSETQRNKGNFPGRFSGRQFSNSRSEMNVSTLELGDSALYLCASSSGLATPDTQYFGPGTRLTVL.

This clonotype was counted only a few times. The V and J genes are TRBV7-2 and TRBJ1-1, with a weak D call TRBD1 (5 bases). Looked up from germline, CDR1 is SGHTA and CDR2 is FQGNSA. The CDR3 has 16 amino acids. The V end was cut by 4 bases, the J end by 4 bases, with 19 bases between. The CDR3 reads CASSYTGGVDVTEAFF. CDR3 DNA sequence: TGTGCCAGCAGCTATACGGGAGGGGTGGATGTCACTGAAGCTTTCTTT.

By proportion, this clonotype is medium-sized (0.01 to 0.1%). The chain links TRBV27 to TRBJ2-1, with 7 bases that match TRBD2. Trimming at V came to 5 bases and at J to 6 bases, leaving 7 bases not matched to a gene. This CDR3 contains 14 residues. Germline loops: CDR1 MNHEY, CDR2 SMNVEV (reference sequence). CDR3 bases: TGTGCCAGCAGTCTCTACGGACTAGTCAATGAGCAGTTCTTC. It yields the protein CASSLYGLVNEQFF.

This clonotype was observed many times. The chain carries TRBV12-3 or TRBV12-4 and TRBJ1-5; D is possibly TRBD1 (5 bases). V lost 6 bases to trimming and J lost 1 base, with 16 bases between them. CDR3 length: 16 amino acids. The CDR3 DNA reads TGTGCCAGCAGCCCCCAGGGAGTCGGGAGCAATCAGCCCCAGCATTTT. It codes for CASSPQGVGSNQPQHF.

This clonotype appeared many times. The chain employs TRBV7-2 and TRBJ1-4, with D possibly TRBD1 on 6 matching bases. V lost 7 bases and J lost 0, with 9 bases in between. This CDR3 region has 14 residues. Germline loops: CDR1 SGHTA, CDR2 FQGNSA. CDR3 residues: CASTWGPTNEKLFF. The CDR3 region has the DNA TGTGCCAGCACTTGGGGGCCAACTAATGAAAAACTGTTTTTT.

This clonotype came up many times. The chain is built from TRBV20-1 and TRBJ1-1; 9 bases match TRBD1. Germline CDR1 and CDR2: DFQATT and SNEGSKA (reference sequence). The length of the CDR3 is 13 residues. The V and J ends lost 6 bases and 7 bases, in that order; junction bases with no gene match: 9. CDR3 in amino acids: CSANRGQLGEAFF. The CDR3 DNA follows: TGCAGTGCGAACAGGGGGCAGCTTGGTGAAGCTTTCTTT.

This clonotype is labeled medium-sized. The chain combines TRBV29-1 with TRBJ2-1; D may be TRBD1 (6 bases). The V gene's germline CDR1 is SQVTM and CDR2 ANQGSEA. V was shortened by 0 bases and J by 7 bases, with 22 bases between the two germline ends. The length of the CDR3 is 17 residues. The CDR3 nucleotides are TGCAGCGTTGAAGACCCCAAACAGGGAATGGGGTGGAATGAGCAGTTCTTC. Protein sequence: CSVEDPKQGMGWNEQFF.

This clonotype was seen repeatedly, ten times or more. This chain's CDR3 is CASSLRPVGQGVYGYTF. Written as DNA, the CDR3 is TGTGCCAGCAGCTTACGGCCGGTGGGACAGGGTGTCTATGGCTACACCTTC. The rearrangement links TRBV7-8 to TRBJ1-2; TRBD1 matches at 9 bases. With V trimmed by 2 bases and J by 4 bases, 11 bases remained unmatched. The CDR3 spans 17 residues. Germline lookup yields CDR1 SGHVS and CDR2 FQNEAQ.

A few counts support this clonotype. The chain is built from TRBV7-3 and TRBJ2-3; D is tentatively TRBD1 or TRBD2 (5 bases each). Trimming removed 5 bases from V and 8 bases from J, with 11 bases in between. Germline V gene lookup returns CDR1 SGHTA and CDR2 FQGTGA. This CDR3 has 12 amino acids. The CDR3 protein is CASSPGLLTQYF. In DNA, the CDR3 is TGTGCCAGCAGCCCGGGGCTCCTTACGCAGTATTTT.

This clonotype has ten or more counts. The J gene is TRBJ2-7, the V gene TRBV20-1; D may match TRBD1 or TRBD2 (5 bases each). CDR1 is DFQATT, CDR2 SNEGSKA, per germline (reference sequence). The CDR3 is made up of 11 amino acids. Trimming removed 5 bases at V and 5 bases at J, with 10 bases between. As DNA, the CDR3 is TGCAGTGCTTCAGGGACCCACGAGCAGTACTTC. It translates to CSASGTHEQYF.

This clonotype occurred a few times. The chain combines TRBV9 with TRBJ1-5; tentatively, D is TRBD1 (5 bases). CDR1 is SGDLS, CDR2 YYNGEE, per germline. V was cut by 0 bases and J by 3 bases, with 10 bases left in between. CDR3 length: 15 amino acids. This chain's CDR3 is CASSVGDALNQPQHF. The CDR3 region has the DNA TGTGCCAGCAGCGTAGGGGACGCACTCAATCAGCCCCAGCATTTT.

In this sample, this clonotype turned up many times. The rearrangement uses TRBV7-2 and TRBJ1-1; D is possibly TRBD1 (6 bases). With 5 bases removed from V and 6 bases from J, the gap between germline ends came to 16 bases. The germline CDR1 and CDR2 sequences are SGHTA and FQGNSA. The CDR3 is 14 residues long. The CDR3 nucleotides are TGTGCCAGCAGCCGGTCAGGGGTTATGGCTGAAGCTTTCTTT. Translation: CASSRSGVMAEAFF.

CDR3 DNA sequence: TGTGCCAGCAGGTCAGCCCTCAGCTCCTACAATGAGCAGTTCTTC. Protein product: CASRSALSSYNEQFF. The chain uses TRBV25-1 and TRBJ2-1; D remains ambiguous. Trimming removed 6 bases from V and 0 bases from J, with 12 bases in between. Germline CDR1 is MGHDK and CDR2 is SYGVNS. CDR3 length equals 15 residues.

V and J are TRBV13 and TRBJ1-1; no firm D call. V was clipped by 5 bases and J by 0 bases, with 10 bases between them. CDR3 size: 14 residues. Per germline, CDR1 PRHDT and CDR2 FYEKMQ (reference sequence). The CDR3 DNA is TGTGCCAGCAGCCCCGGGGTTGTGAACACTGAAGCTTTCTTT. As protein: CASSPGVVNTEAFF. The variable domain in full, completed from reference TRBV13 and TRBJ1-1, reads AAGVIQSPRHLIKEKRETATLKCYPIPRHDTVYWYQQGPGQDPQFLISFYEKMQSDKGSIPDRFSAQQFSDYHSELNMSSLELGDSALYFCASSPGVVNTEAFFGQGTRLTVV.

This sequence joins TRBV6-5 and TRBJ2-3; the match to TRBD1 covers 9 bases. Unmatched junction bases numbered 9, after V lost 6 bases and J lost 2 bases. The CDR3 spans 16 residues. Germline-derived CDR1 and CDR2 are MNHEY and SVGAGI. For the CDR3, the DNA is TGTGCCAGCAGACGCCTACAGGGGGCTCCCACAGATACGCAGTATTTT. Encoded protein: CASRRLQGAPTDTQYF.

This clonotype has a count of ten or more. This sequence joins TRBV3-1 and TRBJ2-1; D is undetermined. There are 15 residues in the CDR3. The ends were cut back, 0 bases at V and 6 bases at J, with 12 bases in the middle. Germline V gene sequence: CDR1 LGHDT, CDR2 YNNKEL (reference sequence). CDR3 bases: TGTGCCAGCAGCCAAGACAGAAGGACCTCCAATGAGCAGTTCTTC. Amino acid sequence: CASSQDRRTSNEQFF.

Many counts were recorded for this clonotype. This sequence joins TRBV12-3 or TRBV12-4 and TRBJ2-2; a possible D gene is TRBD1 (5 bases). CDR3 length equals 14 residues. Trimming shortened V by 7 bases and J by 4 bases, and 13 bases separated the two germline ends. Written as DNA, the CDR3 is TGTGCCAGCACCCCCCAAGGGGTCACCGGGGAGCTGTTTTTT. It codes for CASTPQGVTGELFF.